Listed below are T cell receptor beta chains from one sample, sequenced in a study of beta chain features in type 1 diabetes. The assay was immunoSEQ multiplex PCR, and TCRdb's table has in-frame clones only and misses some. The data show under 300,000 clones, with approximately 24% seen just once and around 0.011% held by the top ten. Sequenced input: naive CD4+ T cells from blood. The source of these receptors is a woman aged 25 to 45 with type 1 diabetes. Each CDR3 is given with its conserved first and last residue. D genes are given only for firm matches. Clone size, where shown, is once, few, many, or a class for clones that have expanded.

abundance: NA; v_gene: TRBV5-1; j_gene: TRBJ1-1; d_gene: TRBD1; CDR3nt: TGCGCCAGCAGCTTGTTCTCTGACAGGGTCGACACTGAAGCTTTCTTT; CDR3aa: CASSLFSDRVDTEAFF
abundance: few; v_gene: TRBV7-3; j_gene: TRBJ1-1; d_gene: TRBD1; CDR3nt: TGTGCCAGCAGCCCCGGGACAGGGGGCGCGAACACTGAAGCTTTCTTT; CDR3aa: CASSPGTGGANTEAFF
abundance: NA; v_gene: TRBV28; j_gene: TRBJ2-7; d_gene: TRBD2; CDR3nt: TGTGCCAGCAGTTTATCTCCGGGAGGTTACGAGCAGTACTTC; CDR3aa: CASSLSPGGYEQYF
abundance: NA; v_gene: TRBV7-2; j_gene: TRBJ2-5; d_gene: NA; CDR3nt: TGTGCCAGCAGCTCGACCAGCGGTCAAGAGACCCAGTACTTC; CDR3aa: CASSSTSGQETQYF
abundance: NA; v_gene: TRBV29-1; j_gene: TRBJ1-2; d_gene: NA; CDR3nt: TGCAGCGTTGTCCTACGAAACTATGGCTACACCTTC; CDR3aa: CSVVLRNYGYTF
abundance: few; v_gene: TRBV5-4; j_gene: TRBJ2-2; d_gene: NA; CDR3nt: TGTGCCAGCAGCTTGGCCGAGAGGTCCGGGGAGCTGTTTTTT; CDR3aa: CASSLAERSGELFF
abundance: NA; v_gene: TRBV18; j_gene: TRBJ1-1; d_gene: TRBD1; CDR3nt: TGTGCCAGCTCCTCGACAGGGATTATGAACACTGAAGCTTTCTTT; CDR3aa: CASSSTGIMNTEAFF
abundance: few; v_gene: TRBV30; j_gene: TRBJ2-2; d_gene: NA; CDR3nt: TGTGCCTGGAGTGGAGTTGGCGGGGAGCTGTTTTTT; CDR3aa: CAWSGVGGELFF
abundance: few; v_gene: TRBV18; j_gene: TRBJ2-1; d_gene: NA; CDR3nt: TGTGCCAGCTCACCACCCGGCGGCAGCTCCTACAATGAGCAGTTCTTC; CDR3aa: CASSPPGGSSYNEQFF
abundance: NA; v_gene: TRBV25-1; j_gene: TRBJ2-5; d_gene: NA; CDR3nt: TGTGCCAGCAGTTTGACGAGCGGGCCTCAAGAGACCCAGTACTTC; CDR3aa: CASSLTSGPQETQYF
abundance: few; v_gene: TRBV27; j_gene: TRBJ2-1; d_gene: NA; CDR3nt: TGTGCCAGCAGTTTCCCGGGAACGTCCTACAATGAGCAGTTCTTC; CDR3aa: CASSFPGTSYNEQFF
abundance: few; v_gene: TRBV11-1; j_gene: TRBJ2-1; d_gene: TRBD1; CDR3nt: TGTGCCAGCAGCCCAGGGACAGGGTCCTACAATGAGCAGTTCTTC; CDR3aa: CASSPGTGSYNEQFF
abundance: NA; v_gene: TRBV29-1; j_gene: TRBJ2-7; d_gene: TRBD2; CDR3nt: TGCAGCGGGGGGAGGGGCCACGAGCAGTACTTC; CDR3aa: CSGGRGHEQYF
abundance: once; v_gene: TRBV7-2; j_gene: TRBJ2-2; d_gene: TRBD2; CDR3nt: TGTGCCAGCAGCCCCCCGAGCCTAGCGGTGAACACCGGGGAGCTGTTTTTT; CDR3aa: CASSPPSLAVNTGELFF
abundance: few; v_gene: TRBV7-3; j_gene: TRBJ2-3; d_gene: TRBD2; CDR3nt: TGTGCCAGCAGTCCGGGACTAGCGGGCCCTAGCACAGATACGCAGTATTTT; CDR3aa: CASSPGLAGPSTDTQYF
abundance: NA; v_gene: TRBV30; j_gene: TRBJ2-1; d_gene: NA; CDR3nt: TGTGCCTGGAGTACGACGGGGTCCTTCATTAGTAATGAGCAGTTCTTC; CDR3aa: CAWSTTGSFISNEQFF
abundance: few; v_gene: TRBV5-1; j_gene: TRBJ2-5; d_gene: NA; CDR3nt: TGCGCCAGCAAACAGCAAGAGACCCAGTACTTC; CDR3aa: CASKQQETQYF
abundance: NA; v_gene: TRBV10-3; j_gene: TRBJ1-2; d_gene: TRBD1; CDR3nt: TGTGCCACCGAAGACTCGGGACAGGGGAGCTATGGCTACACCTTC; CDR3aa: CATEDSGQGSYGYTF
abundance: NA; v_gene: TRBV11-2; j_gene: TRBJ1-5; d_gene: NA; CDR3nt: TGTGCCAGCAGCTTAGTTCAGGGGCAGCCCCAGCATTTT; CDR3aa: CASSLVQGQPQHF
abundance: NA; v_gene: TRBV15; j_gene: TRBJ1-3; d_gene: NA; CDR3nt: TGTGCCACCAGCAGAGGTTCGGGTACTCTGGGAAACACCATATATTTT; CDR3aa: CATSRGSGTLGNTIYF
abundance: few; v_gene: TRBV29-1; j_gene: TRBJ1-3; d_gene: TRBD1; CDR3nt: TGCAGCGTTGCCGGGACAGGGGTTTTCGGCTCTGGAAACACCATATATTTT; CDR3aa: CSVAGTGVFGSGNTIYF
abundance: NA; v_gene: TRBV30; j_gene: TRBJ2-1; d_gene: TRBD2; CDR3nt: TGTGCCGGAACTAGCGGGAGGGCCAGAGAGCAGTTCTTC; CDR3aa: CAGTSGRAREQFF
abundance: few; v_gene: TRBV7-2; j_gene: TRBJ2-5; d_gene: NA; CDR3nt: TGTGCCAGCAGCTTATCCGGGAGTAAAGAGACCCAGTACTTC; CDR3aa: CASSLSGSKETQYF
abundance: NA; v_gene: TRBV28; j_gene: TRBJ2-5; d_gene: NA; CDR3nt: TGTGCCAGCAGTTTGTCCCCTTACCAAGAGACCCAGTACTTC; CDR3aa: CASSLSPYQETQYF
abundance: few; v_gene: TRBV28; j_gene: TRBJ1-1; d_gene: NA; CDR3nt: TGTGCCACCCAGACAGGCCGCACTGAAGCTTTCTTT; CDR3aa: CATQTGRTEAFF
abundance: few; v_gene: TRBV4-2; j_gene: TRBJ1-3; d_gene: NA; CDR3nt: TGTGCCAGCAGCCAAAGACAGGTCATGGGAAACACCATATATTTT; CDR3aa: CASSQRQVMGNTIYF
abundance: few; v_gene: TRBV7-2; j_gene: TRBJ2-3; d_gene: NA; CDR3nt: TGTGCCAGCAGCTTAAACGGAGGAAGCACAGATACGCAGTATTTT; CDR3aa: CASSLNGGSTDTQYF
abundance: NA; v_gene: TRBV2; j_gene: TRBJ2-2; d_gene: NA; CDR3nt: TGTGCCAGCAATCTACAGGGTGCCGGGGAGCTGTTTTTT; CDR3aa: CASNLQGAGELFF
abundance: NA; v_gene: TRBV4-1; j_gene: TRBJ2-5; d_gene: NA; CDR3nt: TGCGCCAGCAGCCCCCGAGATAAGGAGACCCAGTACTTC; CDR3aa: CASSPRDKETQYF
abundance: few; v_gene: TRBV6-1; j_gene: TRBJ2-7; d_gene: NA; CDR3nt: TGTGCCAGCATCTCGTCGGCTAGCTCCTACGAGCAGTACTTC; CDR3aa: CASISSASSYEQYF
abundance: few; v_gene: TRBV30; j_gene: TRBJ2-7; d_gene: NA; CDR3nt: TGTGCCTGGACCCACGGTATTCCCTACGAGCAGTACTTC; CDR3aa: CAWTHGIPYEQYF
abundance: NA; v_gene: TRBV30; j_gene: TRBJ2-7; d_gene: TRBD2; CDR3nt: TGTGCCTTTAGCGGGAGGTCCTTGGGAGAGCAGTACTTC; CDR3aa: CAFSGRSLGEQYF
abundance: NA; v_gene: TRBV29-1; j_gene: TRBJ2-1; d_gene: NA; CDR3nt: TGCAGCGTTGCAAATGTCCTAGGAGGTGAGCAGTTCTTC; CDR3aa: CSVANVLGGEQFF
abundance: NA; v_gene: TRBV7-9; j_gene: TRBJ1-1; d_gene: NA; CDR3nt: TGTGCCAGCAGCTTAGATCAGGGAACTGAAGCTTTCTTT; CDR3aa: CASSLDQGTEAFF
abundance: NA; v_gene: TRBV19; j_gene: TRBJ2-1; d_gene: TRBD2; CDR3nt: TGTGCCAGTAGTATGACTAGCGCCAACAATGAGCAGTTCTTC; CDR3aa: CASSMTSANNEQFF
abundance: NA; v_gene: TRBV7-2; j_gene: TRBJ2-1; d_gene: TRBD2; CDR3nt: TGTGCCAGCAGCTGGGGGACTAGCGGCCGCAATGAGCAGTTCTTC; CDR3aa: CASSWGTSGRNEQFF
abundance: NA; v_gene: TRBV2; j_gene: TRBJ2-1; d_gene: NA; CDR3nt: TGTGCCAGCCGGAGGGCCAGCGGGCAGTTCTTC; CDR3aa: CASRRASGQFF
abundance: few; v_gene: TRBV29-1; j_gene: TRBJ1-2; d_gene: TRBD1; CDR3nt: TGCAGCGTGAAACAGGGGACAGACTATGGCTACACCTTC; CDR3aa: CSVKQGTDYGYTF
abundance: NA; v_gene: TRBV28; j_gene: TRBJ2-7; d_gene: NA; CDR3nt: TGTGCCAGCAGTTTATGGCAGGGGACCTACGAGCAGTACTTC; CDR3aa: CASSLWQGTYEQYF
abundance: few; v_gene: TRBV27; j_gene: TRBJ2-7; d_gene: TRBD2; CDR3nt: TGTGCCAGCAGTTTCCTAGCGGGAGTAGGTGAGCAGTACTTC; CDR3aa: CASSFLAGVGEQYF
abundance: NA; v_gene: TRBV29-1; j_gene: TRBJ2-1; d_gene: TRBD1; CDR3nt: TGCAGCGACAGGGGGCGTTTGCACAATGAGCAGTTCTTC; CDR3aa: CSDRGRLHNEQFF
abundance: NA; v_gene: TRBV6-5; j_gene: TRBJ2-7; d_gene: TRBD1; CDR3nt: TGTGCCAGCAGCTGGGACAGAACCTACGAGCAGTACTTC; CDR3aa: CASSWDRTYEQYF
abundance: few; v_gene: TRBV7-2; j_gene: TRBJ2-5; d_gene: NA; CDR3nt: TGTGCCAGCAGTTTGAGACCACCTCAAACGGGGGAGACCCAGTACTTC; CDR3aa: CASSLRPPQTGETQYF
abundance: few; v_gene: TRBV29-1; j_gene: TRBJ1-1; d_gene: NA; CDR3nt: TGCAGCGCGGCGGCGGAGGCTAGGGCTGAAGCTTTCTTT; CDR3aa: CSAAAEARAEAFF
abundance: NA; v_gene: TRBV18; j_gene: TRBJ1-2; d_gene: TRBD1; CDR3nt: TGTGCCAGCTCACCTACAGGGGACGGCTACACCTTC; CDR3aa: CASSPTGDGYTF
abundance: NA; v_gene: TRBV27; j_gene: TRBJ2-3; d_gene: TRBD1; CDR3nt: TGTGCCAGCAGTTTTTATGACAGGGCAGATACGCAGTATTTT; CDR3aa: CASSFYDRADTQYF
abundance: few; v_gene: TRBV29-1; j_gene: TRBJ1-1; d_gene: NA; CDR3nt: TGCAGCGTTTTCCCGGGACACGGCCCTTTCGGCACTGAAGCTTTCTTT; CDR3aa: CSVFPGHGPFGTEAFF
abundance: few; v_gene: TRBV4-2; j_gene: TRBJ2-1; d_gene: TRBD2; CDR3nt: TGTGCCAGCAGCAAGGGAGCGGGAGGGCCCGATGAGCAGTTCTTC; CDR3aa: CASSKGAGGPDEQFF
abundance: few; v_gene: TRBV29-1; j_gene: TRBJ1-1; d_gene: NA; CDR3nt: TGCAGCGTTGGTGCAGGCGGGGGTGAAGCTTTCTTT; CDR3aa: CSVGAGGGEAFF
abundance: few; v_gene: TRBV30; j_gene: TRBJ1-5; d_gene: NA; CDR3nt: TGTGCCTGGAGCCGAGGCGGGAGCCCAAATCAGCCCCAGCATTTT; CDR3aa: CAWSRGGSPNQPQHF
abundance: NA; v_gene: TRBV21-1; j_gene: TRBJ2-2; d_gene: NA; CDR3nt: TGTGCCAGCAGCAACCAGCGGGGCGGTGGGGAGCTGTTTTTT; CDR3aa: CASSNQRGGGELFF
abundance: NA; v_gene: TRBV7-9; j_gene: TRBJ2-7; d_gene: NA; CDR3nt: TGTGCCAGCAGGTTGGACAGTTCCTACGAGCAGTACTTC; CDR3aa: CASRLDSSYEQYF
abundance: NA; v_gene: TRBV27; j_gene: TRBJ1-5; d_gene: TRBD1; CDR3nt: TGTGCCAGCAGTTTAACAGGGGCGAGTCAGCCCCAGCATTTT; CDR3aa: CASSLTGASQPQHF
abundance: NA; v_gene: TRBV7-3; j_gene: TRBJ2-3; d_gene: NA; CDR3nt: TGTGCCAGCAGCTTAAACGCTCTGGACAGAGGAAGCACAGATACGCAGTATTTT; CDR3aa: CASSLNALDRGSTDTQYF
abundance: NA; v_gene: TRBV15; j_gene: TRBJ2-7; d_gene: TRBD1; CDR3nt: TGTGCCACTGGGACAGCTTTATACGAGCAGTACTTC; CDR3aa: CATGTALYEQYF